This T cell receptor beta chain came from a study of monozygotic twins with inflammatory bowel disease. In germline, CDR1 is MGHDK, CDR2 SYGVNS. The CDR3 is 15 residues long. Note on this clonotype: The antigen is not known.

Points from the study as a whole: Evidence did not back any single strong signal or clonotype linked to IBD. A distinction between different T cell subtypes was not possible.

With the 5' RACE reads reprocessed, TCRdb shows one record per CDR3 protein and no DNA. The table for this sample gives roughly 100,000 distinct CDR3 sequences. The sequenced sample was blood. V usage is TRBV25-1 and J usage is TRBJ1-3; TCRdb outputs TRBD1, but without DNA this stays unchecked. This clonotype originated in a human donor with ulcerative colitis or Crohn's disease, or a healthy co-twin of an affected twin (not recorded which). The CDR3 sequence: CASRDRGPSGNTIYF.